The present T cell receptor beta chain was sequenced within a study of blood T cell repertoires in COVID-19. Study context: Samples of COVID-19 (acute and convalescent) were obtained from the United States, Italy and Spain. PBMCs, B-cell-depleted T cells, or T cells provided the cDNA or gDNA that made up the material.

Among Cohort 3 donors, those recovered had two negative PCRs, clearance, or symptom resolution. CDR1 and CDR2 (germline): LNHDA, SQIVND (reference sequence). Trimming at V came to 2 bases and at J to 4 bases, leaving 7 bases not matched to a gene. The CDR3 has 15 residues. Methods used by the authors: Counts of nucleated cells, estimated from reference gene primer amplification, were obtained. Only in-frame clones appear in the TCRdb table, and some are missing; sequencing was by immunoSEQ multiplex PCR. D and trimming were read from the DNA, whereas the V and J calls and clone size are those reported in that table. The sample has under 250,000 clones; 70% to 90% are singletons. A few counts support this clone.

Sequences were obtained from PBMCs or T cells enriched from blood (not recorded which). This TCR came from a middle-aged man who had recovered from COVID-19. The chain has TRBV19 and TRBJ1-1; TRBD1 aligns across 7 bases. The CDR3 loop reads CASSILEGAVTEAFF. The CDR3 region has the DNA TGTGCCAGTAGTATACTTGAGGGGGCGGTCACTGAAGCTTTCTTT.